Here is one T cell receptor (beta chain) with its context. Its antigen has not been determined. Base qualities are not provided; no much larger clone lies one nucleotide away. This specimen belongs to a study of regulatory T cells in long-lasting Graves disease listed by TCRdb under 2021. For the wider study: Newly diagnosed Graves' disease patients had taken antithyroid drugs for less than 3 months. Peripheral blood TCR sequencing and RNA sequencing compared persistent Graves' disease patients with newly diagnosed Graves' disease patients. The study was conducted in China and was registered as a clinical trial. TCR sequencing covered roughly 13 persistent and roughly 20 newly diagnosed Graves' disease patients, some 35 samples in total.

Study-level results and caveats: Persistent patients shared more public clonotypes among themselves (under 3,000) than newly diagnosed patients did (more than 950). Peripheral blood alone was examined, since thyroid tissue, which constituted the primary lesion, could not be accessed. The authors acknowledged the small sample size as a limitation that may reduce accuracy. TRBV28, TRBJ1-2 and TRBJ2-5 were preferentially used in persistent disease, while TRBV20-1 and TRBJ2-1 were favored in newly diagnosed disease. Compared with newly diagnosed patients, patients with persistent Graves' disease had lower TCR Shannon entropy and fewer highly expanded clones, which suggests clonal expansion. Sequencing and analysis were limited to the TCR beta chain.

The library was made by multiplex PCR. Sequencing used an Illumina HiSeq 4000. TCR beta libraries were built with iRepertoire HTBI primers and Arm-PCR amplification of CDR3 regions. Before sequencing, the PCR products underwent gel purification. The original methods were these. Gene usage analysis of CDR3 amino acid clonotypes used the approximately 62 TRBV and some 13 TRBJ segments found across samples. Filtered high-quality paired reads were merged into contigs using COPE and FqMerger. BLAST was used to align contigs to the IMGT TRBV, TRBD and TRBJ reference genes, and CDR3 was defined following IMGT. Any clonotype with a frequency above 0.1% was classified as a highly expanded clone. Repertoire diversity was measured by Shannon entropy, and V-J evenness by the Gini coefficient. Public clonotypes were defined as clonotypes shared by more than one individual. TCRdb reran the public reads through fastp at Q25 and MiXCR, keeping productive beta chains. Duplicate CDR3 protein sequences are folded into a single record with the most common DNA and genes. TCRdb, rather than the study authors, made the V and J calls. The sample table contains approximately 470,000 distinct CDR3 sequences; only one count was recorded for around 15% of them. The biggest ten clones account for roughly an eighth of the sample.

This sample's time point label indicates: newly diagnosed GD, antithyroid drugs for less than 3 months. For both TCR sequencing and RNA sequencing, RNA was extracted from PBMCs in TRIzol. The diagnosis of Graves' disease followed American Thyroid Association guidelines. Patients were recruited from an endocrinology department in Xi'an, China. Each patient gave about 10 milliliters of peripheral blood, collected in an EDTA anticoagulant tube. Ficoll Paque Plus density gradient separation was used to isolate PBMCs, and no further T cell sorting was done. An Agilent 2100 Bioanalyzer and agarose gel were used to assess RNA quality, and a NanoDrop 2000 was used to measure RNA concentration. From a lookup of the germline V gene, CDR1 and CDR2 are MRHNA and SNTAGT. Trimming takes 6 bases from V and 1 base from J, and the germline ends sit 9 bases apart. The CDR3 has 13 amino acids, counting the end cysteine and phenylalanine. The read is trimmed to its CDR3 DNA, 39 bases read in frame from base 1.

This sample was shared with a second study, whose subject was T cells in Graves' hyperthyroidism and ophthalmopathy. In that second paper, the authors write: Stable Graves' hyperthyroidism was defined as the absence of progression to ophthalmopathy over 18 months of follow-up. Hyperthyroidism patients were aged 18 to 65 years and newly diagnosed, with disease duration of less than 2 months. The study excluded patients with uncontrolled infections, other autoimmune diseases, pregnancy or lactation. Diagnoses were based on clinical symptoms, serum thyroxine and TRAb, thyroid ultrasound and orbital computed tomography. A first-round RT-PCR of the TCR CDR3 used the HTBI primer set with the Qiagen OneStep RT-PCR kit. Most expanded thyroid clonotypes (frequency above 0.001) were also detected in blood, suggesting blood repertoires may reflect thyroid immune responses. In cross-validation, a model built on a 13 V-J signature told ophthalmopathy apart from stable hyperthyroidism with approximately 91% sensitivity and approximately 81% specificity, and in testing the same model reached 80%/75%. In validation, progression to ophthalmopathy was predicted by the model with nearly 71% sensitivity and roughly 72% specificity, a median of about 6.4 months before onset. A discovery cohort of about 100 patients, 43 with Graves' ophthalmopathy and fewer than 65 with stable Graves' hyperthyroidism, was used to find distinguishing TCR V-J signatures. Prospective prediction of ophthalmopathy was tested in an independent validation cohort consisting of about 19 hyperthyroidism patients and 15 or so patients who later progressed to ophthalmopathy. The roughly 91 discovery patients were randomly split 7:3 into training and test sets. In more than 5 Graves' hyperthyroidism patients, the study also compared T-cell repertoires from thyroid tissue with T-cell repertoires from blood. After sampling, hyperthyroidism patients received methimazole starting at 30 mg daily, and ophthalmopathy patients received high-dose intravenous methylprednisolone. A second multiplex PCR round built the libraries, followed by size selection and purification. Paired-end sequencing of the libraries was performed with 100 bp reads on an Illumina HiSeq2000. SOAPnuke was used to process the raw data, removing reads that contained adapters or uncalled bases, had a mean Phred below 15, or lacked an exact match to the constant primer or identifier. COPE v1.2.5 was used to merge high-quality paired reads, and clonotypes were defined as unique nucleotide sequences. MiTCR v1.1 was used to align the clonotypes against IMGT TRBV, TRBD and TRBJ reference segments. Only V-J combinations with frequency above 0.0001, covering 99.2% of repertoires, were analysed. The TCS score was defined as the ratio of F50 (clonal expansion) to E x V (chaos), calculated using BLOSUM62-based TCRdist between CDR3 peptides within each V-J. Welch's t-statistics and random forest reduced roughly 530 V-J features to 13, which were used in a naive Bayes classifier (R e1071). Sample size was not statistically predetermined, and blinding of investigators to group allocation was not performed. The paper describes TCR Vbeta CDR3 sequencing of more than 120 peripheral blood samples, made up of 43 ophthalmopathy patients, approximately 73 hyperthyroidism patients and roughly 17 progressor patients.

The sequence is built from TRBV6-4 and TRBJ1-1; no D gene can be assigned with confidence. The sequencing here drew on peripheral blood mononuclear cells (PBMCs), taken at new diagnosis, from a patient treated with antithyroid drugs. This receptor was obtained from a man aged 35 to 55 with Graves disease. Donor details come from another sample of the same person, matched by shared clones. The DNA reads TGTGCCAGCAGCCAGAGGAAGAACACTGAAGCTTTCTTT. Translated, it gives CASSQRKNTEAFF.